Listed below are T cell receptor beta chains from one sample, sequenced in a study of T cell responses to AZD1222 COVID-19 vaccine. The data were produced by immunoSEQ multiplex PCR, yet TCRdb's version contains in-frame clones alone and is incomplete. Of about 120,000 clones in the sample, about 91% were seen once. Sequenced material: peripheral blood, taken on day 0 of AZD1222 vaccination. The receptors come from an adult in good health. Each CDR3 is given with its conserved first and last residue.

J,V,CDR3
TRBJ1-2,TRBV11-2,CASSSLQEGGYTF
TRBJ1-2,TRBV5-1,CASNRGELNYGYTF
TRBJ2-2,TRBV2,CASLRGSNTGELFF
TRBJ2-1,TRBV2,CASSGTSGNEQFF
TRBJ2-5,TRBV5-4,CATPTRSPKETQYF
TRBJ2-7,TRBV6-2/TRBV6-3,CASSYGGVYEQYF
TRBJ2-3,TRBV6-5,CASSQDWGTDTQYF
TRBJ1-2,TRBV6-2/TRBV6-3,CASSPTGGFTGYIF
TRBJ2-2,TRBV6-1,CASSEYGHVRTGELFF
TRBJ2-5,TRBV19,CASSIEDRGLETQYF
TRBJ1-5,TRBV6-5,CASSQHRVNQPQHF
TRBJ2-1,TRBV6-5,CASSFSGTINEQFF
TRBJ2-7,TRBV19,CASRVRGGPSYEQYF
TRBJ2-2,TRBV27,CASSLSGLFANTGELFF
TRBJ1-4,TRBV11-1,CASSRGQGTEKLFF
TRBJ2-7,TRBV25-1,CASSEVGQGGYEQYF
TRBJ1-3,TRBV18,CASSPPPASGNTIYF
TRBJ1-1,TRBV18,CASSPSGAPIPEAFF
TRBJ2-1,TRBV19,CASTGGGIYNEQFF
TRBJ1-4,TRBV18,CASSPFGEKLFF
TRBJ1-1,TRBV12-3/TRBV12-4,CASSLDRGTEAFF
TRBJ1-1,TRBV5-1,CASGPGTGTHTEAFF
TRBJ1-1,TRBV9,CASSVGGAQGTEAFF
TRBJ2-7,TRBV30,CAWSGGHSYEQYF
TRBJ1-5,TRBV30,CAWSVGTLNQPQHF
TRBJ1-4,TRBV14,CASSQKTGDNEKLFF
TRBJ1-1,TRBV30,CAWTGDRTEAFF
TRBJ1-4,TRBV7-2,CASSLGQGASATNEKLFF
TRBJ1-5,TRBV5-8,CASSTGPRMDQPQHF
TRBJ1-2,TRBV12-3/TRBV12-4,CASSLEGIGYTF
TRBJ2-1,TRBV6-1,CASSEVASGSWGPNEQFF
TRBJ1-2,TRBV10-3,CAISAGQAYGYTF
TRBJ2-3,TRBV18,CASSPRSTSGTDTQYF
TRBJ2-1,TRBV6-5,CASNRGDRDNEQFF
TRBJ1-1,TRBV4-1,CASSQDPPGAGTEAFF
TRBJ2-5,TRBV29-1,CSLGDRGQTQYF
TRBJ1-2,TRBV4-1,CASSRTTGGGGYTF